Following are 18 T cell receptor beta chains from one sample sequenced in a study of blood T cells in healthy people across ages. A second PCR of roughly 7 to 11 cycles used a sample-barcoded 5' primer and a J-beta primer mix. TCRdb itself ran the 5' RACE reads through MiXCR, one entry per CDR3 protein. This table holds around 1,600,000 distinct CDR3 sequences, less than 45% found once. Sequencing was performed on blood. All receptors come from a woman younger than 35 in good health.

This clonotype has a handful of counts. This sequence joins TRBV27 and TRBJ2-6; D gene ambiguous. V lost 3 bases and J 5 bases, leaving 5 bases between the germline ends. The germline V gene encodes CDR1 MNHEY and CDR2 SMNVEV (reference sequence). CDR3 size: 13 residues. The CDR3 protein is CASSFGRANVLTF. The CDR3, as DNA: TGTGCCAGCAGTTTCGGTAGGGCCAACGTCCTGACTTTC.

This clonotype was seen a handful of times. The chain is built from TRBV29-1 and TRBJ1-2; D is unresolved. V was clipped by 4 bases and J by 5 bases, with 11 bases between them. CDR1 is SQVTM and CDR2 is ANQGSEA in the germline V gene. This CDR3 contains 12 residues. The DNA for the CDR3 is TGCAGCGTTGTAGGGATCAATTATGGCTACACCTTC. Its protein is CSVVGINYGYTF.

The V gene is TRBV12-3 or TRBV12-4, the J gene TRBJ1-1, with D maybe TRBD1 (6 bases). The CDR3 contains 16 residues. With 5 bases removed from V and 1 base from J, the gap between germline ends came to 17 bases. CDR3 in DNA: TGTGCCAGCAGTCCACGTCCTGGGGGCTCGAACACTGAAGCTTTCTTT. This codes for CASSPRPGGSNTEAFF.

Of note for this clonotype: This likely stems from a read error, as it lies one base from a far larger clone. CDR3 sequence (DNA): TGTGCCGGCAGTTTCCGAGAGACCCAGTACTTC. Translation: CAGSFRETQYF. The chain uses TRBV12-3 or TRBV12-4 and TRBJ2-5, with no clear D. CDR3 length equals 11 residues.

This clonotype was recorded a few times. The chain has TRBV4-1 and TRBJ2-1; TRBD2 matches at 12 bases. V lost 3 bases and J lost 6; bases outside the gene matches: 9. The CDR3 has 17 residues. The germline V gene encodes CDR1 MGHRA and CDR2 YSYEKL. Here the CDR3 DNA reads TGCGCCAGCAGCCAGCCCCAGGCTAGCGGGGGGGCCAATGAGCAGTTCTTC. Translating it yields CASSQPQASGGANEQFF.

The chain is built from TRBV28 and TRBJ2-3; 8 bases agree with TRBD2. The germline V gene has CDR1 MDHEN and CDR2 SYDVKM. The CDR3 length is 17 residues. The V and J ends lost 2 bases and 3 bases, in that order; junction bases with no gene match: 10. CDR3: CASSLKGLAGFTDTQYF. CDR3 DNA: TGTGCCAGCAGTTTAAAAGGTCTAGCGGGTTTTACAGATACGCAGTATTTT.

The rearrangement links TRBV6-5 to TRBJ2-4, with D possibly TRBD2 on 6 matching bases. The CDR3 is 13 amino acids. V lost 4 bases and J lost 9, with 13 bases in between. Germline CDR1 is MNHEY and CDR2 is SVGAGI. DNA of the CDR3: TGTGCCAGCAGTTCCGGGAGCTTAGGCATTCAGTACTTC. Amino acid sequence: CASSSGSLGIQYF.

The gene calls are TRBV14 and TRBJ1-1; 7 bases match TRBD1. The CDR3 is made up of 15 amino acids. Trimming cost V 4 bases and J 1 base; bases outside gene matches: 6. Per the germline V gene, CDR1 is SGHDN and CDR2 is FVKESK. The CDR3 bases are TGTGCCAGCAGCCTCCAGGGACAGCAGAACACTGAAGCTTTCTTT. Translation gives CASSLQGQQNTEAFF. Together with reference TRBV14 and TRBJ1-1, the CDR3 gives the full variable domain: EAGVTQFPSHSVIEKGQTVTLRCDPISGHDNLYWYRRVMGKEIKFLLHFVKESKQDESGMPNNRFLAERTGGTYSTLKVQPAELEDSGVYFCASSLQGQQNTEAFFGQGTRLTVV.

The chain links TRBV7-9 to TRBJ2-7; possibly TRBD1 for D (5 bases). Germline CDR1 and CDR2: SEHNR and FQNEAQ (reference sequence). The length of the CDR3 is 14 residues. The V gene lost 2 bases and the J gene lost 7 bases, with 15 bases spanning the gap. In DNA form, the CDR3 reads TGTGCCAGCAGCTTATCACAGGCTCCAGGGGAGCAGTACTTC. This encodes CASSLSQAPGEQYF.

CDR3 residues: CASSQELQGTDTQYF. In nucleotides, the CDR3 is TGCGCCAGCAGCCAAGAGCTGCAGGGCACAGATACGCAGTATTTT. V and J are TRBV4-3 and TRBJ2-3; no firm D call. CDR1 is LGHNA, CDR2 YSLEER, per germline. V lost 0 bases to trimming and J lost 1 base, with 8 bases between them. The CDR3 runs to 15 residues.

The chain employs TRBV20-1 and TRBJ1-1; 9 bases align to TRBD1. V lost 3 bases to trimming and J lost 6 bases; unmatched junction nucleotides: 11. CDR3 length equals 15 residues. Germline assignment: CDR1 DFQATT and CDR2 SNEGSKA (reference sequence). The CDR3 coding sequence is TGCAGTGCTAGGACCGCCGGGACAGGGAATGCTGAAGCTTTCTTT. It codes for CSARTAGTGNAEAFF.

The rearrangement links TRBV6-5 to TRBJ1-2, with D unclear. This CDR3 contains 15 residues. From germline, CDR1 is MNHEY and CDR2 SVGAGI. V lost 3 bases to trimming and J lost 4 bases, with 15 bases between them. The CDR3 DNA sequence: TGTGCCAGCAGTTATAACAGCAGTCCTAGCTATGGCTACACCTTC. Its translation: CASSYNSSPSYGYTF.

In this sample, this clonotype turned up a few times. The chain combines TRBV20-1 with TRBJ1-2; TRBD1 matches at 8 bases. The V gene end was trimmed by 4 bases and the J gene end by 7 bases; junction bases not matched to a gene: 8. Germline V gives CDR1 DFQATT, CDR2 SNEGSKA (reference sequence). This CDR3 is built from 13 residues. CDR3 region: CSANTQGASGYTF. The CDR3 nucleotides are TGCAGTGCTAATACCCAGGGGGCCTCTGGCTACACCTTC.

The rearrangement uses TRBV4-1 and TRBJ2-5; 11 positions agree with TRBD2. The last part of the DNA fits TRBJ2-1 better; the J call may be wrong. This CDR3 region has 16 residues. CDR1 MGHRA and CDR2 YSYEKL come from the germline V gene. Written as DNA, the CDR3 is TGCGCCAGCAGCCAGCTGGGGACTAGCGGTCAAGAGACCCAGTTCTTC. It is translated as CASSQLGTSGQETQFF.

This chain joins TRBV12-3 or TRBV12-4 and TRBJ2-5; tentative D call: TRBD1 (6 bases). This CDR3 is built from 18 residues. V gave up 2 bases and J gave up 11 bases, with 30 bases separating them. The CDR3 loop reads CASSLHPMTGGGYNEQYF. The CDR3 DNA is TGTGCCAGCAGTTTACACCCTATGACAGGTGGCGGCTACAATGAGCAGTACTTC.

The J gene is TRBJ2-6, the V gene TRBV12-3 or TRBV12-4; TRBD1 might be the D (5 bases). CDR3 length equals 16 residues. V lost 7 bases, J lost 0 bases, and 13 bases lay in between. The CDR3, as DNA: TGTGCCAGCACCTCCGGCAGGGCCTCTGGGGCCAACGTCCTGACTTTC. Protein sequence: CASTSGRASGANVLTF.

The chain employs TRBV20-1 and TRBJ2-3; D ambiguous. The CDR3 has 13 amino acids. Per the germline V gene, CDR1 is DFQATT and CDR2 is SNEGSKA (reference sequence). V lost 6 bases and J lost 4, with 14 bases in between. Written as DNA, the CDR3 is TGCAGTGCCCATTATACACAAGCAGATACGCAGTATTTT. Residues: CSAHYTQADTQYF.

The V call is TRBV6-2 or TRBV6-3, the J call TRBJ2-1; D not certain. This CDR3 comprises 11 residues. Trimming cost V 6 bases and J 11 bases, with 11 bases left between them. In germline, CDR1 is MNHEY, CDR2 SVGEGT. The CDR3 DNA reads TGTGCCAGCAGCACCGGGCCCCAGCAGTTCTTC. This sequence encodes CASSTGPQQFF.